These T cell receptor beta chains were read from a single sample in a study of shared clonotypes between healthy human individuals. Clones were read by immunoSEQ multiplex PCR, and TCRdb kept only the in-frame ones, dropping some. The data contain about 670,000 clones, roughly 78% of them singletons. The sample consisted of memory CD4+ T cells sorted from blood. The receptors were gathered from a woman under 40 in good health. Both conserved end residues are part of each CDR3. D genes are given only for firm matches. Clone sizes are given selectively: once, few, many, or a class where the clone is expanded.

D,size,V,J,length,DNA,CDR3
NA,NA,TRBV2,TRBJ2-1,14,TGTGCCAGCAGTGTAGATCAGGGAGTCAATGAGCAGTTCTTC,CASSVDQGVNEQFF
NA,NA,TRBV28,TRBJ1-2,12,TGTGCCAGCGAAACGGGCCTCTATGGCTACACCTTC,CASETGLYGYTF
TRBD2,once,TRBV7-3,TRBJ2-1,15,TGTGCCAGCAGCTTAACGAATGGGAGGGCCTATGAGCAGTTCTTC,CASSLTNGRAYEQFF
NA,NA,TRBV28,TRBJ1-1,11,TGTGCCACCTTGAAGTACACTGAAGCTTTCTTT,CATLKYTEAFF
NA,many,TRBV10-3,TRBJ1-1,12,TGTGCCATCAGGGGGGGGACCACTGAAGCTTTCTTT,CAIRGGTTEAFF
NA,NA,TRBV11-2,TRBJ2-5,15,TGTGCCAGCAGCTTAGGGGCCCGGGGACAAGAGACCCAGTACTTC,CASSLGARGQETQYF
TRBD1,NA,TRBV28,TRBJ1-1,15,TGTGCCAGCAGACGTCGACAGGGGATGAACACTGAAGCTTTCTTT,CASRRRQGMNTEAFF
NA,few,TRBV2,TRBJ2-7,12,TGTGCCAGCAGAACCGACGCCTACGAGCAGTACTTC,CASRTDAYEQYF
NA,NA,TRBV28,TRBJ2-7,14,TGTGCCAGCAGAGGGCGGTCGGTGACCTACGAGCAGTACTTC,CASRGRSVTYEQYF
NA,NA,TRBV19,TRBJ1-5,15,TGTGCCAGTACCTTTTTGGGGGCGGGCAATCAGCCCCAGCATTTT,CASTFLGAGNQPQHF
TRBD2,NA,TRBV5-8,TRBJ2-3,16,TGTGCCAGCAGCCCCAATAGCGGGAGAGTCGCAGATACGCAGTATTTT,CASSPNSGRVADTQYF
TRBD2,NA,TRBV2,TRBJ2-1,15,TGTGCCAGCAGTGGTTCACTAGCGGGCCGGGGGGAGCAGTTCTTC,CASSGSLAGRGEQFF
TRBD2,NA,TRBV19,TRBJ2-6,17,TGTGCCAGTAGTAGAGCGGGACCTCCGTCTGGGGCCAACGTCCTGACTTTC,CASSRAGPPSGANVLTF
TRBD2,NA,TRBV2,TRBJ2-7,13,TGTGCCATAACACTAGCGGGAGACTACGAGCAGTACTTC,CAITLAGDYEQYF
NA,NA,TRBV19,TRBJ2-1,16,TGTGCCAGTAGTATAGTAGGTGGCATGGCCAACAATGAGCAGTTCTTC,CASSIVGGMANNEQFF
TRBD2,NA,TRBV5-1,TRBJ2-3,16,TGCGCCAGCAGCTCGGGGACTAGCGGGAGAACAGATACGCAGTATTTT,CASSSGTSGRTDTQYF
NA,NA,TRBV27,TRBJ1-2,12,TGTGCCAGCAGTTCCTTAATAGGCGGCTACACCTTC,CASSSLIGGYTF
TRBD2,few,TRBV29-1,TRBJ2-5,17,TGCAGCGTTGAATTGGCTAGCGGGAGAGTCAACCAAGAGACCCAGTACTTC,CSVELASGRVNQETQYF
NA,NA,TRBV28,TRBJ2-3,12,TGTGCCAGCAGTTTAGCAACAGATACGCAGTATTTT,CASSLATDTQYF
TRBD1,NA,TRBV6-5,TRBJ1-1,13,TGTGCCAGCAGTCTTGACAGGGGCGCTGAAGCTTTCTTT,CASSLDRGAEAFF
NA,NA,TRBV6-5,TRBJ1-5,15,TGTGCCAGCAGATTAGGGCATTCGGGCAATCAGCCCCAGCATTTT,CASRLGHSGNQPQHF
NA,NA,TRBV4-1,TRBJ1-1,14,TGCGCCAGCAGCCAAGGTGCCCTGAACACTGAAGCTTTCTTT,CASSQGALNTEAFF